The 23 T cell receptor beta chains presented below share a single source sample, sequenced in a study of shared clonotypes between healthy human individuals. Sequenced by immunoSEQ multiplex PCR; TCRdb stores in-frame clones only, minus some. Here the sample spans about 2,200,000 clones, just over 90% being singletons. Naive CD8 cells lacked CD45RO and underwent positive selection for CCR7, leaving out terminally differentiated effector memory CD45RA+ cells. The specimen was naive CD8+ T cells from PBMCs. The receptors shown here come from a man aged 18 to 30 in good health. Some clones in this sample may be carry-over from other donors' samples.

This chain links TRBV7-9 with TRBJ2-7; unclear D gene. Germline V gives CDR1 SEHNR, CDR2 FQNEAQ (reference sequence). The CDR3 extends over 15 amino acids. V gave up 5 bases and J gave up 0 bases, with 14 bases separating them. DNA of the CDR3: TGTGCCAGCAGCCCATGGGCAAGAAGCTCCTACGAGCAGTACTTC. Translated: CASSPWARSSYEQYF.

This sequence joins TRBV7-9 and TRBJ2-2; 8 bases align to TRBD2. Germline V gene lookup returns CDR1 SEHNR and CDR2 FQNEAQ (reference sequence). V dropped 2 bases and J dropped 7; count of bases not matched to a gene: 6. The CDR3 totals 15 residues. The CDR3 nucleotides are TGTGCCAGCAGCTTACTGGTAGCGGGATACGGGGAGCTGTTTTTT. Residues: CASSLLVAGYGELFF. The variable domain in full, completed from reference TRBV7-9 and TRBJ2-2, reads DTGVSQNPRHKITKRGQNVTFRCDPISEHNRLYWYRQTLGQGPEFLTYFQNEAQLEKSRLLSDRFSAERPKGSFSTLEIQRTEQGDSAMYLCASSLLVAGYGELFFGEGSRLTVL.

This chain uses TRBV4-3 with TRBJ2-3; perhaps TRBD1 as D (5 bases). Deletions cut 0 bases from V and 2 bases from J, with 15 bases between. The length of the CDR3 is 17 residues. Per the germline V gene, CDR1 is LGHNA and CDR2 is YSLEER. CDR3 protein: CASSQEQATFTTDTQYF. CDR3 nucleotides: TGCGCCAGCAGCCAAGAACAGGCGACCTTTACCACAGATACGCAGTATTTT.

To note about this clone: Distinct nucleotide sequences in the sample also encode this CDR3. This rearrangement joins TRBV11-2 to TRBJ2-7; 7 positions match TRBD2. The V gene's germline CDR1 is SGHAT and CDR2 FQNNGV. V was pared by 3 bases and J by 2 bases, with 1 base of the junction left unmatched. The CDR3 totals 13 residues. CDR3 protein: CASSFGGTYEQYF. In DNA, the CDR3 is TGTGCCAGCAGCTTCGGGGGGACCTACGAGCAGTACTTC. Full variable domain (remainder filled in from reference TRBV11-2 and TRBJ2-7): EAGVAQSPRYKIIEKRQSVAFWCNPISGHATLYWYQQILGQGPKLLIQFQNNGVVDDSQLPKDRFSAERLKGVDSTLKIQPAKLEDSAVYLCASSFGGTYEQYFGPGTRLTVT.

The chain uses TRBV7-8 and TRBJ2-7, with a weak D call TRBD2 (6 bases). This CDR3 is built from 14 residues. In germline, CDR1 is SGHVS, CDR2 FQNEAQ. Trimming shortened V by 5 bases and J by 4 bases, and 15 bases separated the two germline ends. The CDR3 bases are TGTGCCAGCAGCCAAGGGCGGGAACATTACGAGCAGTACTTC. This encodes CASSQGREHYEQYF.

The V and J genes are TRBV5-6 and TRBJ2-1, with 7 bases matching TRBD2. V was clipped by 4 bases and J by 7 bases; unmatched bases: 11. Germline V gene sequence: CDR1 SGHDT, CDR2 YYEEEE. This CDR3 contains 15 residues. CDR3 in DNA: TGTGCCAGCAGCCACCGGGGGGAGTCGGGGAATGAGCAGTTCTTC. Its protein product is CASSHRGESGNEQFF.

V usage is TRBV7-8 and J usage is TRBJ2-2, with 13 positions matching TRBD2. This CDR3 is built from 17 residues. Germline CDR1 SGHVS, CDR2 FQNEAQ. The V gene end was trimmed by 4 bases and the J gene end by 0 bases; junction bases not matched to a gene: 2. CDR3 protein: CASSWGLAGSNTGELFF. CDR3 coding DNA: TGTGCCAGCAGCTGGGGACTAGCGGGATCGAACACCGGGGAGCTGTTTTTT.

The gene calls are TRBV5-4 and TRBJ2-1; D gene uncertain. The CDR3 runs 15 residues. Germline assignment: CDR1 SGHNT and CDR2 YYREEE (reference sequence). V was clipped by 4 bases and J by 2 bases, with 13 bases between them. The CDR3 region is CASSLWGATYNEQFF. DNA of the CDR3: TGTGCCAGCAGCCTGTGGGGTGCCACCTACAATGAGCAGTTCTTC. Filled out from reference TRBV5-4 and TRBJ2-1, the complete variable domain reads ETGVTQSPTHLIKTRGQQVTLRCSSQSGHNTVSWYQQALGQGPQFIFQYYREEENGRGNFPPRFSGLQFPNYSSELNVNALELDDSALYLCASSLWGATYNEQFFGPGTRLTVL.

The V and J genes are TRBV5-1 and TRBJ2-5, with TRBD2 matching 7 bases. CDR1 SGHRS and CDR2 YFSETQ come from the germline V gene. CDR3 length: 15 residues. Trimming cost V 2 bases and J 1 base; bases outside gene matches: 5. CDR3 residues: CASSFASGFQETQYF. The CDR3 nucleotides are TGCGCCAGCAGCTTCGCTAGCGGTTTCCAAGAGACCCAGTACTTC.

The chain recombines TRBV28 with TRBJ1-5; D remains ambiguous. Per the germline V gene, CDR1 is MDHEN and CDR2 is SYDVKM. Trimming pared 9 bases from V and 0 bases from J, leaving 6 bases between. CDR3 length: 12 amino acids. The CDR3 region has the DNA TGTGCCAGTCAGTATAGCAATCAGCCCCAGCATTTT. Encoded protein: CASQYSNQPQHF.

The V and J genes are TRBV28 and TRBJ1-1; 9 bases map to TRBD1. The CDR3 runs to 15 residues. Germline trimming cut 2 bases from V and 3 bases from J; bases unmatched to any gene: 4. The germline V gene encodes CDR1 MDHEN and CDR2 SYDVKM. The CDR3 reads CASSLTGQGYTEAFF. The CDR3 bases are TGTGCCAGCAGTTTAACCGGACAGGGGTACACTGAAGCTTTCTTT.

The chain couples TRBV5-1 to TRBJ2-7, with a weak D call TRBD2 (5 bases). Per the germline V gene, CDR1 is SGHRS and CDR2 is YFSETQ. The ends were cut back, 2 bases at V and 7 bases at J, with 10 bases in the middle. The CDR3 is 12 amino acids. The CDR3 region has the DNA TGCGCCAGCAGCTTTTTAGGGAGTGAGCAGTACTTC. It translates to CASSFLGSEQYF.

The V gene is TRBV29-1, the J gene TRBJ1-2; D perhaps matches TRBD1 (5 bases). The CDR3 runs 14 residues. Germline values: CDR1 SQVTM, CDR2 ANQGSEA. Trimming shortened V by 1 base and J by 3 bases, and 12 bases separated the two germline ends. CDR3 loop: CSVEGTGEYYGYTF. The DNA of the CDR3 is TGCAGCGTTGAAGGTACAGGAGAATACTATGGCTACACCTTC.

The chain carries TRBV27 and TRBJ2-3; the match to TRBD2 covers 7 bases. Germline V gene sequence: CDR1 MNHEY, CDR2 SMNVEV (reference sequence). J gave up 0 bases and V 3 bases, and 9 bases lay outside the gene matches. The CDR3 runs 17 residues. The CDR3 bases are TGTGCCAGCAGTTTTTGGAGGCGGGAGACTAGCACAGATACGCAGTATTTT. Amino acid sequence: CASSFWRRETSTDTQYF.

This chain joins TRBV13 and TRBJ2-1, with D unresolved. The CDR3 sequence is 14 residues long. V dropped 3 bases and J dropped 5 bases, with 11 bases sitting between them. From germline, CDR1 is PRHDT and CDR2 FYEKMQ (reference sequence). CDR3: CASSFYVADNEQFF. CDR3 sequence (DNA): TGTGCCAGCAGCTTTTACGTAGCTGACAATGAGCAGTTCTTC.

The CDR3 sequence is CASSLTLLAGYSTDTQYF. CDR3 coding DNA: TGTGCCAGCAGCTTAACGCTACTAGCGGGGTATAGCACAGATACGCAGTATTTT. The chain carries TRBV7-3 and TRBJ2-3; 10 bases fit TRBD2. Per the germline V gene, CDR1 is SGHTA and CDR2 is FQGTGA. J gave up 0 bases and V 0 bases, and 6 bases lay outside the gene matches. CDR3 size: 18 residues.

The DNA of the CDR3 is TGTGCCAGTAGTACGGGACTAGCGGGGACCGAGCAGTACTTC. It translates to CASSTGLAGTEQYF. The gene calls are TRBV19 and TRBJ2-7; 13 bases are a match to TRBD2. Germline V gene lookup returns CDR1 LNHDA and CDR2 SQIVND (reference sequence). CDR3 length: 14 amino acids. J was trimmed by 6 bases and V by 4 bases; bases with no gene match: 3.

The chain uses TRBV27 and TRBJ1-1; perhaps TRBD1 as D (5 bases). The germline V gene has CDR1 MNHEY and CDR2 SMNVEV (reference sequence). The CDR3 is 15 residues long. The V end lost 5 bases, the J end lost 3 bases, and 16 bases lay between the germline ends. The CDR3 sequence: CASSLTGGVYTEAFF. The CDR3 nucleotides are TGTGCCAGCAGTCTGACGGGGGGTGTATACACTGAAGCTTTCTTT.

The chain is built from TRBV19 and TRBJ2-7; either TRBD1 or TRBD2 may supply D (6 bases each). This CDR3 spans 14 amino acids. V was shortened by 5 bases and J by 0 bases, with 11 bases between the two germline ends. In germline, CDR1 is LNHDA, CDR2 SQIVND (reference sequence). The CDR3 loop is CASSPRGLSYEQYF. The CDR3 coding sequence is TGTGCCAGTAGTCCACGGGGGCTCTCCTACGAGCAGTACTTC.

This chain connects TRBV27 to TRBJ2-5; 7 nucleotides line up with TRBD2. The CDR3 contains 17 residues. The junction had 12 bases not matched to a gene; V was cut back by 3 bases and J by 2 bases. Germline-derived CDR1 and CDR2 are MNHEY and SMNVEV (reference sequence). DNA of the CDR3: TGTGCCAGCAGTTTGATGGGAGGGATGGGGAGGCAAGAGACCCAGTACTTC. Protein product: CASSLMGGMGRQETQYF.

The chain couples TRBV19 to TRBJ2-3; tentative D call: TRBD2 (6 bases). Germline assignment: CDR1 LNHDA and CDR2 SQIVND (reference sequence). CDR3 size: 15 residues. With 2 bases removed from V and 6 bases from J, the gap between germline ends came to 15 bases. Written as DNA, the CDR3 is TGTGCCAGTAGTATACTAGCGCAAACCCGGGATACGCAGTATTTT. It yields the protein CASSILAQTRDTQYF. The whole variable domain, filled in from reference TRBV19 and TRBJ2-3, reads DGGITQSPKYLFRKEGQNVTLSCEQNLNHDAMYWYRQDPGQGLRLIYYSQIVNDFQKGDIAEGYSVSREKKESFPLTVTSAQKNPTAFYLCASSILAQTRDTQYFGPGTRLTVL.

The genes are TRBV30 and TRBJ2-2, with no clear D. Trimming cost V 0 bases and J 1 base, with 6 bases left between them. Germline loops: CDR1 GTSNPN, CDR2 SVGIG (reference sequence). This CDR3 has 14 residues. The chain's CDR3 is CAWSVRQNTGELFF. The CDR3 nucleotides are TGTGCCTGGAGTGTACGGCAGAACACCGGGGAGCTGTTTTTT.

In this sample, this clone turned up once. CDR3 sequence reads: CASRGKSYNEQFF. For the CDR3, the DNA is TGTGCCAGTAGAGGGAAGTCCTACAATGAGCAGTTCTTC. The V gene is TRBV19, the J gene TRBJ2-1; unclear D gene. V was trimmed by 6 bases and J by 1 base, leaving 7 bases between them. The CDR3 runs to 13 residues. Germline CDR1 LNHDA, CDR2 SQIVND (reference sequence).